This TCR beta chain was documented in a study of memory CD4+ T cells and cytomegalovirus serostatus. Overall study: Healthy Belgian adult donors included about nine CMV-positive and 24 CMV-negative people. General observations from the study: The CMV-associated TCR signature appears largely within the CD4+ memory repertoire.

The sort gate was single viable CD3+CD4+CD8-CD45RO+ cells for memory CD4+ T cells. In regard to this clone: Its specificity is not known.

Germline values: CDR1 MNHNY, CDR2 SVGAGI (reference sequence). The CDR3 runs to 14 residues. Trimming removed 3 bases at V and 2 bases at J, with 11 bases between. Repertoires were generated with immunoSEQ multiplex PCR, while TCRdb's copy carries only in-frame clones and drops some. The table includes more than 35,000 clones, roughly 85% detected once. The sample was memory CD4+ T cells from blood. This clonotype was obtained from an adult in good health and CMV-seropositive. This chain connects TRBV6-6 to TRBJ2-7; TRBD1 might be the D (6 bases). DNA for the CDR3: TGTGCCAGCAGTTATTCCCAGGGGACCTACGAGCAGTACTTC. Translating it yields CASSYSQGTYEQYF.